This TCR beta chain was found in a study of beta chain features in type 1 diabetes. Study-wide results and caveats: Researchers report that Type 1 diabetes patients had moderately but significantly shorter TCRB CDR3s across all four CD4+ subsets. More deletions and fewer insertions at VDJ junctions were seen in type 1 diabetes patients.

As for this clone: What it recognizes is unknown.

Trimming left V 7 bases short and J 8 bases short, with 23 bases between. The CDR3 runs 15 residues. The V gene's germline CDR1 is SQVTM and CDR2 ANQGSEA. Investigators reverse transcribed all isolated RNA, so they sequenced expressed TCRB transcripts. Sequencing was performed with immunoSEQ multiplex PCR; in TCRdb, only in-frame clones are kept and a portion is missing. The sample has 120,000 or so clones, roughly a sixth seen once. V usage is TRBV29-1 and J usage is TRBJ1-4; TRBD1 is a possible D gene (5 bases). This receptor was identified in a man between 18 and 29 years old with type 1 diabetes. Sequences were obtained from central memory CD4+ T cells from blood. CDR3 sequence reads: CSAASFPGRGEKLFF. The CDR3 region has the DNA TGCAGCGCTGCATCGTTTCCGGGTCGGGGGGAAAAACTGTTTTTT.